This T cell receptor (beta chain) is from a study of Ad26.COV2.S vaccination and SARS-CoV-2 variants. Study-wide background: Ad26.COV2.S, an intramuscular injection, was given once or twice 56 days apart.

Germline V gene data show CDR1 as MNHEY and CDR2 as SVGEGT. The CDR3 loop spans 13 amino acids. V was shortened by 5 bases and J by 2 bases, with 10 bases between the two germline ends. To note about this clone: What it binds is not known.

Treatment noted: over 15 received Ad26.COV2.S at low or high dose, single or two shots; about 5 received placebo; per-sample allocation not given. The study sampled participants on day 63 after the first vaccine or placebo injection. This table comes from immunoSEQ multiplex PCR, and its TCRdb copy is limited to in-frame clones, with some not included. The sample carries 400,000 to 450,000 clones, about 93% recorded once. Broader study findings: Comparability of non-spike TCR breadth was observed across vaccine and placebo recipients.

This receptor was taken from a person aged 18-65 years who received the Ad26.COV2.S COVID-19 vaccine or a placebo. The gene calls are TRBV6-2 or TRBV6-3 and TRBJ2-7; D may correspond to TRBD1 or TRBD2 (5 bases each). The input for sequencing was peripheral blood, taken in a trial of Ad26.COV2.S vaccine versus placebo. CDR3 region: CASSRDGTYEQYF. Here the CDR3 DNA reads TGTGCCAGCAGTCGGGACGGAACCTACGAGCAGTACTTC.